A single sample gave rise to the 27 T cell receptor beta chains below, sequenced in a study of OX40 agonist ivuxolimab in advanced cancers. The repertoire was sequenced with immunoSEQ multiplex PCR; TCRdb's copy has only in-frame clones and lacks some. The sample has tens of thousands of clones, over 75% seen once; the top ten hold around 10%. The specimen comprised CD4+ or CD8+ T cells sorted from blood, sampled in a trial of the OX40 agonist ivuxolimab. The source of these receptors is an adult with an advanced solid tumor such as melanoma, head and neck, liver or kidney cancer.

The chain carries TRBV29-1 and TRBJ2-1; weak D call: TRBD1 (5 bases). The V gene lost 1 base and the J gene lost 2 bases, with 6 bases spanning the gap. The CDR3 has 13 residues. Per germline, CDR1 SQVTM and CDR2 ANQGSEA. The CDR3 nucleotides are TGCAGCGTTGAAGGGACAACCTACAATGAGCAGTTCTTC. It encodes CSVEGTTYNEQFF.

This chain connects TRBV27 to TRBJ2-3, with 12 bases aligning to TRBD2. There are 15 residues in the CDR3. The V and J ends lost 6 bases and 5 bases, in that order; junction bases with no gene match: 6. Looked up from germline, CDR1 is MNHEY and CDR2 is SMNVEV (reference sequence). The CDR3 coding sequence is TGTGCCAGCAGGAGACTAGCGGGGGCCGGAGATACGCAGTATTTT. This gives the protein CASRRLAGAGDTQYF.

The chain joins TRBV30 to TRBJ1-1; TRBD1 matches at 7 bases. The CDR3 is made up of 12 amino acids. V lost 5 bases and J lost 7; bases outside the gene matches: 7. Per germline, CDR1 GTSNPN and CDR2 SVGIG (reference sequence). This chain's CDR3 is CAWGQAPIEAFF. CDR3 nucleotide sequence: TGTGCCTGGGGACAGGCGCCTATTGAAGCTTTCTTT.

The chain carries TRBV15 and TRBJ2-2; D gene ambiguous. The CDR3 covers 11 residues. Trimming pared 6 bases from V and 3 bases from J, leaving 2 bases between. Per germline, CDR1 LNHNV and CDR2 YYDKDF (reference sequence). CDR3 residues: CATRDTGELFF. Written as DNA, the CDR3 is TGTGCCACCAGAGACACCGGGGAGCTGTTTTTT.

The J gene is TRBJ2-5, the V gene TRBV28, with D possibly TRBD1 on 5 matching bases. The V end lost 4 bases, the J end lost 3 bases, and 12 bases lay between the germline ends. CDR3 length: 14 residues. CDR1 MDHEN and CDR2 SYDVKM come from the germline V gene. CDR3 DNA sequence: TGTGCCAGCAGTTCATGGCAGGGCAAAGAGACCCAGTACTTC. Residues: CASSSWQGKETQYF.

The chain carries TRBV18 and TRBJ1-4; TRBD1 agrees at 9 bases. V lost 5 bases and J lost 6; bases outside the gene matches: 7. The germline V gene has CDR1 KGHSH and CDR2 LQKENI. CDR3 length: 15 amino acids. CDR3 bases: TGTGCCAGCTCAGCTACAGGGGGCGCATATGAAAAACTGTTTTTT. Translated: CASSATGGAYEKLFF.

This clone was counted once. This chain's CDR3 is CARAAGDSGNTIYF. Here the CDR3 DNA reads TGTGCCAGGGCGGCAGGGGACTCTGGAAACACCATATATTTT. The chain links TRBV2 to TRBJ1-3, with D possibly matching TRBD1 (6 bases). V shed 9 bases and J shed 0 bases, with 12 bases lying between them. This CDR3 has 14 residues. The V gene's germline CDR1 is SNHLY and CDR2 FYNNEI.

The chain recombines TRBV5-8 with TRBJ2-5; D gene unclear. CDR1 SGHTS and CDR2 YDEGEE come from the germline V gene. V was shortened by 4 bases and J by 1 base, with 17 bases between the two germline ends. The CDR3 is made up of 16 amino acids. The CDR3 nucleotides read TGTGCCAGCAGCCCGGTTGCGGTAGTACCCCAAGAGACCCAGTACTTC. Its translation is CASSPVAVVPQETQYF. Full variable domain (missing parts from reference TRBV5-8 and TRBJ2-5): EAGVTQSPTHLIKTRGQQATLRCSPISGHTSVYWYQQALGLGLQFLLWYDEGEERNRGNFPPRFSGRQFPNYSSELNVNALELEDSALYLCASSPVAVVPQETQYFGPGTRLLVL.

CDR3 residues: CASNPRGGVNNSPLHF. CDR3 nucleotide sequence: TGTGCCAGCAATCCCCGCGGGGGAGTCAATAATTCACCCCTCCACTTT. The genes are TRBV27 and TRBJ1-6, with D possibly TRBD1 on 5 matching bases. CDR1 and CDR2 (germline): MNHEY, SMNVEV (reference sequence). V was pared by 7 bases and J by 5 bases, with 18 bases between. The CDR3 is 16 amino acids.

By frequency in the sample, this clone is medium-sized. The V gene is TRBV28, the J gene TRBJ2-3; 7 bases are shared with TRBD2. CDR1 is MDHEN and CDR2 is SYDVKM in the germline V gene. The V gene end was trimmed by 4 bases and the J gene end by 4 bases; junction bases not matched to a gene: 14. The CDR3 is 17 residues long. As DNA, the CDR3 is TGTGCCAGCAGTTCGATCGTCTACCGGGGGGAGGCAGATACGCAGTATTTT. This encodes CASSSIVYRGEADTQYF.

The chain combines TRBV7-3 with TRBJ2-2; D is undetermined. Germline V gives CDR1 SGHTA, CDR2 FQGTGA. The CDR3 spans 12 residues. Trimming pared 1 base from V and 6 bases from J, leaving 3 bases between. CDR3 nucleotides: TGTGCCAGCAGCTTAATATCCGGGGAGCTGTTTTTT. Amino acids: CASSLISGELFF.

In its sample, this clone is medium-sized. J is TRBJ1-1 and V is TRBV5-4, with a weak D call TRBD1 (5 bases). V was cut by 0 bases and J by 6 bases, with 9 bases left in between. Germline lookup yields CDR1 SGHNT and CDR2 YYREEE (reference sequence). CDR3 size: 13 residues. The CDR3 loop reads CASSLEPGSEAFF. CDR3 bases: TGTGCCAGCAGCTTGGAGCCAGGGTCTGAAGCTTTCTTT.

The chain joins TRBV7-9 to TRBJ2-1; D is perhaps TRBD2 (6 bases). Germline values: CDR1 SEHNR, CDR2 FQNEAQ (reference sequence). The V end lost 5 bases, the J end lost 7 bases, and 15 bases lay between the germline ends. This CDR3 has 14 amino acids. CDR3 in amino acids: CASSGRRLVNEQFF. CDR3 bases: TGTGCCAGCAGCGGAAGACGACTAGTTAATGAGCAGTTCTTC.

V gene TRBV19 combines with J gene TRBJ2-7; a possible D gene is TRBD1 (6 bases). Trimming took 3 bases from V and 1 from J, leaving 10 bases between them. Germline CDR1 is LNHDA and CDR2 is SQIVND (reference sequence). This CDR3 comprises 14 residues. CDR3 sequence: CASSIMDRSYEQYF. The CDR3 DNA reads as TGTGCCAGTAGTATTATGGACAGATCCTACGAGCAGTACTTC.

The chain uses TRBV4-1 and TRBJ2-3; D call uncertain. CDR3 length: 13 residues. CDR1 is MGHRA, CDR2 YSYEKL, per germline. The ends were cut back, 1 base at V and 4 bases at J, with 6 bases in the middle. CDR3 sequence (DNA): TGCGCCAGCAGCCAAGGTAGGCCAGATACGCAGTATTTT. This codes for CASSQGRPDTQYF.

The chain has TRBV13 and TRBJ1-5; D might be TRBD1 (6 bases). The V gene lost 4 bases and the J gene lost 3 bases, with 7 bases spanning the gap. Germline assignment: CDR1 PRHDT and CDR2 FYEKMQ (reference sequence). The CDR3 spans 13 residues. The CDR3 reads CASSSGANQPQHF. The CDR3 bases are TGTGCCAGCAGCTCAGGGGCCAATCAGCCCCAGCATTTT.

The rearrangement joins TRBV27 to TRBJ2-7, with D hard to call. V lost 4 bases, J lost 7 bases, and 14 bases lay in between. The CDR3 totals 13 residues. The V gene's germline CDR1 is MNHEY and CDR2 SMNVEV (reference sequence). CDR3 sequence reads: CASSSGQLVEQYF. Written as DNA, the CDR3 is TGTGCCAGCAGTTCGGGCCAGCTGGTTGAGCAGTACTTC.

This rearrangement joins TRBV4-2 to TRBJ2-1; TRBD2 matches 13 bases. This CDR3 contains 16 residues. J was trimmed by 9 bases and V by 2 bases; bases with no gene match: 7. Germline V CDR1 and CDR2: LGHNA, YNFKEQ. The CDR3 sequence is CASSQTPGLAGSEQFF. In DNA form, the CDR3 reads TGTGCCAGCAGCCAAACCCCGGGACTAGCGGGAAGTGAGCAGTTCTTC.

The rearrangement joins TRBV4-1 to TRBJ1-1; TRBD1 is a possible D gene (5 bases). In germline, CDR1 is MGHRA, CDR2 YSYEKL. The V gene lost 3 bases and the J gene lost 2 bases, with 16 bases spanning the gap. The CDR3 length is 16 residues. CDR3 DNA sequence: TGCGCCAGCAGCCAGACCCTGGGGCGGGGAAACACTGAAGCTTTCTTT. Its protein is CASSQTLGRGNTEAFF.

The rearrangement links TRBV5-1 to TRBJ2-7; 9 nucleotides align to TRBD1. With 4 bases clipped from V and 0 bases from J, the junction kept 8 bases outside the gene matches. CDR3 length equals 16 residues. CDR1 and CDR2 (germline): SGHRS, YFSETQ. CDR3 amino acids: CASSGDREGYSYEQYF. In DNA, the CDR3 is TGCGCCAGCAGCGGGGACAGGGAAGGGTACTCCTACGAGCAGTACTTC.

The V and J genes are TRBV27 and TRBJ1-5, with a tentative D call TRBD1 (6 bases). Looked up from germline, CDR1 is MNHEY and CDR2 is SMNVEV (reference sequence). The CDR3 length is 15 residues. Trimming stripped 7 bases from V and 7 bases from J, with 20 bases between. In DNA form, the CDR3 reads TGTGCCAGCAAACAAATAGGGGGGGCATACCAGCCCCAGCATTTT. This gives the protein CASKQIGGAYQPQHF.

The V call is TRBV7-9, the J call TRBJ1-4; D is unresolved. This CDR3 is built from 11 residues. Trimming removed 5 bases at V and 5 bases at J, with 3 bases between. Germline V gene lookup returns CDR1 SEHNR and CDR2 FQNEAQ (reference sequence). DNA of the CDR3: TGTGCCAGCAGCGCAAATGAAAAACTGTTTTTT. This gives the protein CASSANEKLFF.

The CDR3 here is CASSPVRTGDSGQYF. The DNA for the CDR3 is TGTGCCAGCTCACCGGTCCGGACAGGGGACTCCGGGCAGTACTTC. This chain connects TRBV18 to TRBJ2-7, with 9 bases that match TRBD1. J was trimmed by 9 bases and V by 3 bases; bases with no gene match: 12. CDR1 KGHSH and CDR2 LQKENI come from the germline V gene. The CDR3 spans 15 residues.

The chain links TRBV13 to TRBJ1-1, with D unresolved. CDR1 and CDR2 (germline): PRHDT, FYEKMQ (reference sequence). The ends were cut back, 5 bases at V and 0 bases at J, with 13 bases in the middle. The CDR3 runs to 15 residues. The CDR3 is CASSPEGIMNTEAFF. In DNA, the CDR3 is TGTGCCAGCAGCCCTGAGGGTATCATGAACACTGAAGCTTTCTTT.

The chain uses TRBV2 and TRBJ2-1; D remains ambiguous. The CDR3 contains 14 residues. Trimming shortened V by 6 bases and J by 4 bases, and 13 bases separated the two germline ends. Germline V gene lookup returns CDR1 SNHLY and CDR2 FYNNEI. CDR3: CASSDGDTYNEQFF. The CDR3 DNA reads as TGTGCCAGCAGCGATGGGGATACGTACAATGAGCAGTTCTTC.

The V gene is TRBV9, the J gene TRBJ2-1; D unclear. The CDR3 length is 15 residues. V was pared by 0 bases and J by 0 bases, with 7 bases between. The germline V gene encodes CDR1 SGDLS and CDR2 YYNGEE. In DNA, the CDR3 is TGTGCCAGCAGCGTAGACGGGCCCTCCTACAATGAGCAGTTCTTC. Translation: CASSVDGPSYNEQFF.

The chain has TRBV9 and TRBJ1-5; D possibly corresponds to TRBD1 (5 bases). The V gene lost 0 bases and the J gene lost 9 bases, with 13 bases spanning the gap. Germline assignment: CDR1 SGDLS and CDR2 YYNGEE. The CDR3 is 14 residues long. CDR3 sequence: CASSVGGDVGPQHF. As DNA, the CDR3 is TGTGCCAGCAGCGTAGGAGGGGACGTGGGGCCCCAGCATTTT.